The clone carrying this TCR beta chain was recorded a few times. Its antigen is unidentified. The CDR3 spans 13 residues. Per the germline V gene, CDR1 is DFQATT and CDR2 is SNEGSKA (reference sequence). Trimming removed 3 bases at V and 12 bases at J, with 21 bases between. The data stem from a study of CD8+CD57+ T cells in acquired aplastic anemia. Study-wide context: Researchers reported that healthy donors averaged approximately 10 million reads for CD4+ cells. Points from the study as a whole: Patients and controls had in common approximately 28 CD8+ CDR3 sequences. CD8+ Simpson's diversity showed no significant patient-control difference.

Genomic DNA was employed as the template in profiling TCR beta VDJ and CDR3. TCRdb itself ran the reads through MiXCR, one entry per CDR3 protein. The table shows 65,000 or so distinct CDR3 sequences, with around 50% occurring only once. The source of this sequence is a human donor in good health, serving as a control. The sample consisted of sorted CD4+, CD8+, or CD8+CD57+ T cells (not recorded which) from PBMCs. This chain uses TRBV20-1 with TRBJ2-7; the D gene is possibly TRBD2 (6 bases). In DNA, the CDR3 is TGCAGTGCTAGGTCCCCTCAATCGGGGGAGTGGTACTTC. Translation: CSARSPQSGEWYF.